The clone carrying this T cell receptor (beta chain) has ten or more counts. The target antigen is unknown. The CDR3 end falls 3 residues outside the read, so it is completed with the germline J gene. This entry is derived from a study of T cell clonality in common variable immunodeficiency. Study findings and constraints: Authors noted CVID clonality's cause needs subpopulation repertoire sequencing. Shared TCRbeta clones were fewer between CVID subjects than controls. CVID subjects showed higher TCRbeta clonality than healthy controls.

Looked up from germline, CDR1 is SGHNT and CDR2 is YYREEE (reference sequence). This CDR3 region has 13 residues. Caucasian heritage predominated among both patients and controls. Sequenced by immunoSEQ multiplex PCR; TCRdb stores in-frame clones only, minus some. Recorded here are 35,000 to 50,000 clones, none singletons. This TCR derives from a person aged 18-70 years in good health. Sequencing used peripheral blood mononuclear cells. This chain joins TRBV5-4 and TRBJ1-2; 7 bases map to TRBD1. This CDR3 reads CASSFDRVEGYTF. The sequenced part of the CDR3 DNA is TGTGCCAGCAGCTTTGACAGGGTCGAGGGC. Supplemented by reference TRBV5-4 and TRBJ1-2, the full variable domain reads ETGVTQSPTHLIKTRGQQVTLRCSSQSGHNTVSWYQQALGQGPQFIFQYYREEENGRGNFPPRFSGLQFPNYSSELNVNALELDDSALYLCASSFDRVEGYTFGSGTRLTVV.